This TCR beta chain was captured by sequencing in a study of Ad26.COV2.S vaccination and SARS-CoV-2 variants. Findings and caveats of the study: In TCR breadth and depth analyses, total T cell responses may have been underestimated.

Sequencing used immunoSEQ multiplex PCR; TCRdb keeps in-frame clones, though not all of them. The sample records hundreds of thousands of clones, approximately 83% being singletons. The treatment is: over 15 received Ad26.COV2.S at low or high dose, single or two shots; 5 received placebo; per-sample allocation not given. Each sample was drawn 63 days after the first injection (of vaccine or placebo). Of note for this clone: Its antigen is still unknown.

The length of the CDR3 is 13 residues. V gave up 6 bases and J gave up 6 bases; unmatched junction bases: 6. The clonotype comes from a person between 18 and 60 years old who received the Ad26.COV2.S COVID-19 vaccine or a placebo. The chain joins TRBV12-3 or TRBV12-4 to TRBJ2-7; 9 bases agree with TRBD1. The sequencing used peripheral blood, collected in a trial of Ad26.COV2.S vaccine versus placebo. The chain's CDR3 is CASRGQGSSEQYF. CDR3 coding DNA: TGTGCCAGCAGGGGACAGGGAAGCAGCGAGCAGTACTTC.